Described below is a single TCR beta chain sequence and its context. In the original workflow: Quantification of nucleated cells was approximated via reference gene primer amplification. Here immunoSEQ multiplex PCR was the method, and the copy in TCRdb shows in-frame clones only, minus some. The V and J calls and clone size were taken over from that table, and D and trimming were inferred from the DNA. The sample holds some 120,000 clones, around 81% seen once. The CDR3 is made up of 15 amino acids. CDR1 is SGHNT, CDR2 YYREEE, per germline (reference sequence). V trimming: 3 bases; J trimming: 5 bases; junction bases outside the gene matches: 6. This entry is derived from a study of blood T cell repertoires in COVID-19. About the research overall: Samples taken during acute and convalescent COVID-19 were collected in the United States, Italy and Spain. PBMCs, B-cell-depleted T cells, or T cells were the source of the cDNA or gDNA that made up the material.

Sequenced sample: peripheral blood. The source of this sequence is a human donor in a cohort sampled during active COVID-19. V usage is TRBV5-4 and J usage is TRBJ2-7, with 12 bases fitting TRBD2. The CDR3 loop is CASSSRTSGVDEQYF. The DNA for the CDR3 is TGTGCCAGCAGCTCCCGGACTAGCGGGGTTGACGAGCAGTACTTC.